This entry lists 21 T cell receptor beta chains sequenced from one sample in a study of blood T cell repertoires in COVID-19. Produced via immunoSEQ multiplex PCR; TCRdb's table is partial and in-frame only. The sample gives 110,000 or so clones, about 85% of which show up once; about 3.6% is in the top ten. Sequences were obtained from peripheral blood. The receptor set was obtained from a man aged 40-55 years with acute or convalescent COVID-19.

The chain has TRBV5-4 and TRBJ2-7, with a tentative D call TRBD2 (7 bases). Trimming took off 5 bases at V and 4 bases at J, with 16 bases between the two ends. This CDR3 is built from 14 residues. CDR1 is SGHNT, CDR2 YYREEE, per germline (reference sequence). This CDR3 is CASSYGGPGYEQYF. For the CDR3, the DNA is TGTGCCAGCAGTTACGGGGGGCCCGGGTACGAGCAGTACTTC.

This rearrangement joins TRBV9 to TRBJ2-7, with D perhaps TRBD2 (6 bases). Germline V gives CDR1 SGDLS, CDR2 YYNGEE. Trimming took off 2 bases at V and 4 bases at J, with 10 bases between the two ends. CDR3 length equals 13 residues. The CDR3 protein is CASSVGGRYEQYF. DNA of the CDR3: TGTGCCAGCAGCGTGGGGGGTCGGTACGAGCAGTACTTC.

The rearrangement uses TRBV2 and TRBJ2-1; D gene uncertain. The CDR3 is 13 residues long. Trimming removed 3 bases from V and 6 bases from J, with 9 bases in between. Germline-derived CDR1 and CDR2 are SNHLY and FYNNEI. The CDR3, as DNA: TGTGCCAGCAGTGAGAGGTCGACCAATGAGCAGTTCTTC. It is translated as CASSERSTNEQFF.

DNA for the CDR3: TGCGCCAGCAGCTTCACGGGTCGGCGGGCTGGGGACACTGAAGCTTTCTTT. This encodes CASSFTGRRAGDTEAFF. V and J are TRBV5-1 and TRBJ1-1, with no clear D. The CDR3 totals 17 residues. V shed 2 bases and J shed 3 bases, with 20 bases lying between them. Germline CDR1 and CDR2: SGHRS and YFSETQ.

The rearrangement uses TRBV30 and TRBJ2-1, with D maybe TRBD1 (6 bases). The CDR3 contains 14 residues. Germline CDR1 reads GTSNPN; CDR2 reads SVGIG (reference sequence). V lost 7 bases to trimming and J lost 3 bases, with 16 bases between them. The CDR3 spells CALSTGLGYNEQFF. The CDR3 DNA is TGTGCCTTAAGTACAGGGTTAGGCTACAATGAGCAGTTCTTC.

This clone has a handful of counts. The J gene is TRBJ2-7, the V gene TRBV27, with D tentatively TRBD1 (5 bases). The V gene's germline CDR1 is MNHEY and CDR2 SMNVEV (reference sequence). CDR3 length: 14 amino acids. The ends were cut back, 5 bases at V and 0 bases at J, with 11 bases in the middle. CDR3 protein: CASSPRTLSYEQYF. The CDR3 DNA sequence: TGTGCCAGCAGTCCTCGGACACTCTCCTACGAGCAGTACTTC.

CDR3 bases: TGTGCCTGGAGTGTAACCAGCGGGGGAGGGGAGCAGTACTTC. Translated, it gives CAWSVTSGGGEQYF. V gene TRBV30 combines with J gene TRBJ2-7, with 8 positions matching TRBD2. Losses at the gene ends were 0 bases for V and 7 bases for J; bases not matched to a gene: 8. Germline assignment: CDR1 GTSNPN and CDR2 SVGIG (reference sequence). The CDR3 spans 14 residues.

The rearrangement links TRBV7-9 to TRBJ2-7, with D hard to call. Germline CDR1 and CDR2: SEHNR and FQNEAQ (reference sequence). V lost 2 bases and J 3 bases, leaving 11 bases between the germline ends. This CDR3 comprises 14 residues. DNA of the CDR3: TGTGCCAGCAGCTTAAGTAGTACAGTCTACGAGCAGTACTTC. This codes for CASSLSSTVYEQYF.

V is TRBV27 and J is TRBJ2-2; 15 nucleotides match TRBD2. The germline CDR1 and CDR2 sequences are MNHEY and SMNVEV (reference sequence). Trimming removed 6 bases from V and 4 bases from J; junction bases left unmatched: 0. The CDR3 is 15 residues long. The CDR3 is CASRGLAGGTGELFF. The CDR3 nucleotides are TGTGCCAGCAGGGGACTAGCGGGGGGCACCGGGGAGCTGTTTTTT.

This sequence joins TRBV2 and TRBJ2-7; 12 nucleotides align to TRBD2. CDR3 length: 16 residues. Germline V lookup: CDR1 SNHLY, CDR2 FYNNEI. Unmatched junction bases numbered 9, after V lost 5 bases and J lost 4 bases. The CDR3 bases are TGTGCCAGCAGTTTTCTGACTAGCGGGGGTTCTTACGAGCAGTACTTC. This gives the protein CASSFLTSGGSYEQYF.

CDR3: CASSFGTLTF. CDR3 bases: TGTGCCAGCAGCTTCGGGACTCTCACCTTC. The chain employs TRBV7-9 and TRBJ1-2; possible D gene TRBD1, 5 bases. Germline V gene data show CDR1 as SEHNR and CDR2 as FQNEAQ (reference sequence). This CDR3 has 10 amino acids. V was shortened by 3 bases and J by 13 bases, with 9 bases between the two germline ends.

This sequence joins TRBV6-5 and TRBJ2-7; 8 positions match TRBD1. The length of the CDR3 is 14 residues. J lost 2 bases, V lost 6 bases, and 6 bases had no gene match. The germline V gene has CDR1 MNHEY and CDR2 SVGAGI. CDR3 sequence (DNA): TGTGCCAGCAGCGACGGGACAGGCGCCTACGAGCAGTACTTC. This gives the protein CASSDGTGAYEQYF.

This chain joins TRBV24-1 and TRBJ2-4, with a weak D call TRBD1 (6 bases). Between the trimmed V and J ends, which lost 4 bases and 16 bases, there was a span of 19 bases. The CDR3 contains 13 residues. Germline lookup yields CDR1 KGHDR and CDR2 SFDVKD. The CDR3: CATSDNLGQTTYF. The CDR3 bases are TGTGCCACCAGTGACAACCTTGGACAGACTACTTACTTC.

The table lists this clone with a count of one. The V and J genes are TRBV19 and TRBJ1-2; TRBD1 agrees at 8 bases. CDR3 length equals 19 residues. Germline CDR1 is LNHDA and CDR2 is SQIVND (reference sequence). With V trimmed by 5 bases and J by 0 bases, 17 bases remained unmatched. The CDR3 loop reads CASSRGRKTGASPNYGYTF. The CDR3 DNA reads as TGTGCCAGTAGTCGGGGTAGAAAGACAGGGGCCTCACCTAACTATGGCTACACCTTC.

The chain has TRBV7-2 and TRBJ2-7; TRBD1 is a possible D gene (6 bases). V dropped 1 base and J dropped 0 bases, with 7 bases sitting between them. The CDR3 loop spans 14 amino acids. Germline CDR1 reads SGHTA; CDR2 reads FQGNSA. The CDR3 spells CASSLDRASYEQYF. CDR3 bases: TGTGCCAGCAGCTTAGACAGGGCCTCCTACGAGCAGTACTTC.

CDR3 sequence (DNA): TGTGCCAGCAGCCAGGGTACTAGCGGGGGGGGCAATACGCAGTATTTT. Encoded protein: CASSQGTSGGGNTQYF. The chain carries TRBV4-2 and TRBJ2-3; 13 bases are a match to TRBD2. Germline assignment: CDR1 LGHNA and CDR2 YNFKEQ. There are 16 residues in the CDR3. The J segment lost 7 bases and the V segment lost 3 bases, leaving 7 bases of the junction unmatched.

The table lists this clone with a count of one. The chain employs TRBV11-2 and TRBJ2-1, with unresolved D. Deletions cut 5 bases from V and 3 bases from J, with 2 bases between. The length of the CDR3 is 11 residues. CDR1 SGHAT and CDR2 FQNNGV come from the germline V gene. The DNA for the CDR3 is TGTGCCAGCAGCCGCTACAATGAGCAGTTCTTC. Protein product: CASSRYNEQFF.

The V and J genes are TRBV5-4 and TRBJ1-2; TRBD1 is a possible D gene (5 bases). Trimming pared 0 bases from V and 2 bases from J, leaving 8 bases between. Per germline, CDR1 SGHNT and CDR2 YYREEE (reference sequence). The CDR3 loop spans 14 amino acids. CDR3 residues: CASSLAEGNYGYTF. CDR3 in DNA: TGTGCCAGCAGCTTGGCGGAGGGGAACTATGGCTACACCTTC. Full variable domain (remainder filled in from reference TRBV5-4 and TRBJ1-2): ETGVTQSPTHLIKTRGQQVTLRCSSQSGHNTVSWYQQALGQGPQFIFQYYREEENGRGNFPPRFSGLQFPNYSSELNVNALELDDSALYLCASSLAEGNYGYTFGSGTRLTVV.

The V call is TRBV24-1, the J call TRBJ1-2; D gene unclear. From germline, CDR1 is KGHDR and CDR2 SFDVKD. Trimming took off 3 bases at V and 2 bases at J, with 12 bases between the two ends. The CDR3 length is 15 residues. CDR3 coding DNA: TGTGCCACCAGTGATGCCTCCCGAGGAAACTATGGCTACACCTTC. Residues: CATSDASRGNYGYTF.

The V gene is TRBV7-2, the J gene TRBJ1-1, with 8 bases aligning to TRBD1. CDR1 SGHTA and CDR2 FQGNSA come from the germline V gene. V trimming: 1 base; J trimming: 1 base; junction bases outside the gene matches: 8. The CDR3 length is 17 residues. CDR3 DNA sequence: TGTGCCAGCAGCTTAGACTGGACAGGGTTTAGGAACACTGAAGCTTTCTTT. It yields the protein CASSLDWTGFRNTEAFF.

This clone was detected once. CDR3 protein: CATSTGGLLGTQYF. DNA of the CDR3: TGTGCCACCAGCACGGGGGGCCTCTTGGGTACGCAGTATTTT. V gene TRBV15 combines with J gene TRBJ2-3, with D perhaps TRBD2 (7 bases). Germline CDR1 LNHNV, CDR2 YYDKDF (reference sequence). CDR3 length: 14 residues. Trimming removed 4 bases from V and 8 bases from J, with 16 bases in between.